This note documents a single TCR beta chain sequence. Its target is unknown. The sample originates from a study of shared clonotypes between healthy human individuals. Study at large: Samples came from a couple of female and three male donors aged 18 to 49. Researchers assigned three CD4 naive, three CD4 memory, two CD8 naive and one CD8 memory plate to each donor. Notes on the study in general: Naive CD4 clonotype sharing across several donors was 4% to 5%. Among non-shared clonotypes, generation probabilities were lower than among those shared by all four donors.

Trimming removed 0 bases at V and 0 bases at J, with 9 bases between. CDR1 is SGDLS, CDR2 YYNGEE, per germline. The CDR3 is 15 residues long. Only in-frame clones appear in the TCRdb table, and some are missing; sequencing was by immunoSEQ multiplex PCR. The data contain fewer than 850,000 clones, 90% of them singletons. The sequence was obtained from a young man in good health. Some clones in this sample may be carry-over from other donors' samples. The chain couples TRBV9 to TRBJ1-1; no firm D call. Sample: memory CD8+ T cells from PBMCs. This sample's subset: CD45RO+ cells pooled with CCR7-negative TemRA cells. CDR3 DNA sequence: TGTGCCAGCAGCGTAGGTTTTGGCATGAACACTGAAGCTTTCTTT. It yields the protein CASSVGFGMNTEAFF.